These 13 T cell receptor beta chains were all obtained from the same sample, sequenced in a study of OX40 agonist ivuxolimab in advanced cancers. TCRdb's copy holds only in-frame clones and misses some; the assay was immunoSEQ multiplex PCR. The sample lists around 76,000 clones; around 83% were seen once. The source was CD4+ or CD8+ T cells sorted from blood, collected in a trial of the OX40 agonist ivuxolimab. The receptor set was obtained from an adult with an advanced solid tumor such as melanoma, head and neck, liver or kidney cancer.

V gene TRBV5-3 combines with J gene TRBJ1-2, with 8 bases lining up with TRBD1. TRBV5-3 is recorded as an ORF, its role being uncertain. This CDR3 is 14 amino acids long. The J segment lost 3 bases and the V segment lost 4 bases, leaving 5 bases of the junction unmatched. CDR3 loop: CARSKPDRDYGYTF. The CDR3 DNA reads TGTGCCAGAAGCAAGCCGGACAGGGACTATGGCTACACCTTC.

The DNA for the CDR3 is TGTGCCAGCACCGGTCCACTGCGCGAGCAGTACTTC. It specifies CASTGPLREQYF. The chain joins TRBV6-5 to TRBJ2-7, with D unclear. This CDR3 region has 12 residues. The ends were cut back, 7 bases at V and 6 bases at J, with 13 bases in the middle. Germline CDR1 and CDR2: MNHEY and SVGAGI.

This chain connects TRBV29-1 to TRBJ2-7; 8 nucleotides align to TRBD2. Germline V lookup: CDR1 SQVTM, CDR2 ANQGSEA. The J segment lost 0 bases and the V segment lost 6 bases, leaving 4 bases of the junction unmatched. The CDR3 has 13 residues. The CDR3: CSVGLANSYEQYF. CDR3 DNA sequence: TGCAGCGTAGGACTAGCCAACTCCTACGAGCAGTACTTC.

CDR3 DNA: TGCGCCAGCAGCCGGGACATAGAAGAGACCCAGTACTTC. This codes for CASSRDIEETQYF. The V and J genes are TRBV5-1 and TRBJ2-5, with D perhaps TRBD1 (6 bases). Deletions cut 4 bases from V and 3 bases from J, with 10 bases between. Looked up from germline, CDR1 is SGHRS and CDR2 is YFSETQ. The length of the CDR3 is 13 residues.

This CDR3 is CASRGTGISEKLFF. Here the CDR3 DNA reads TGTGCCAGCAGGGGAACAGGGATCAGTGAAAAACTGTTTTTT. The gene calls are TRBV6-5 and TRBJ1-4; D may be TRBD1 (6 bases). Trimming cost V 6 bases and J 7 bases, with 15 bases left between them. Germline V gene sequence: CDR1 MNHEY, CDR2 SVGAGI. The CDR3 totals 14 residues.

The chain joins TRBV6-1 to TRBJ1-4; D uncertain. The CDR3 loop spans 14 amino acids. CDR1 and CDR2 from the germline V gene are MNHNS and SASEGT. Trimming removed 7 bases at V and 5 bases at J, with 14 bases between. The CDR3 loop reads CASTSISRNEKLFF. CDR3 DNA sequence: TGTGCCAGCACCTCCATTAGTCGGAATGAAAAACTGTTTTTT.

This clone occurred a few times. The chain combines TRBV10-2 with TRBJ2-5; 13 bases agree with TRBD2. Germline-derived CDR1 and CDR2 are WSHSY and SAAADI. V was clipped by 6 bases and J by 1 base; unmatched bases: 2. This CDR3 region has 15 residues. CDR3 DNA: TGCGCCAGCAGGGGGACTAGCGGGGCCCAAGAGACCCAGTACTTC. Translating it yields CASRGTSGAQETQYF.

This clone was counted only a few times. This chain connects TRBV5-5 to TRBJ1-5; 7 bases agree with TRBD1. With V trimmed by 4 bases and J by 4 bases, 8 bases remained unmatched. The CDR3 totals 15 residues. Germline CDR1 and CDR2: SGHKS and YYEKEE (reference sequence). CDR3 sequence: CASSARQGSNQPQHF. As DNA, the CDR3 is TGTGCCAGCAGCGCCCGACAGGGTTCGAATCAGCCCCAGCATTTT.

This clone occurred once. This chain connects TRBV28 to TRBJ2-3, with D tentatively TRBD2 (5 bases). V lost 5 bases and J lost 3, with 12 bases in between. This CDR3 contains 14 residues. In germline, CDR1 is MDHEN, CDR2 SYDVKM. CDR3 in DNA: TGTGCCAGCAGTAGGCTAGCTGAAACAGATACGCAGTATTTT. Its protein is CASSRLAETDTQYF.

The rearrangement uses TRBV6-6 and TRBJ2-1; 10 bases are shared with TRBD1. The CDR3 runs 14 residues. Germline loops: CDR1 MNHNY, CDR2 SVGAGI (reference sequence). Germline trimming cut 5 bases from V and 7 bases from J; bases unmatched to any gene: 5. CDR3 nucleotide sequence: TGTGCCAGCAGTCCGGGACAGGGGAAGAATGAGCAGTTCTTC. It codes for CASSPGQGKNEQFF.

The rearrangement links TRBV5-6 to TRBJ2-3; 7 bases match TRBD1. This CDR3 has 14 amino acids. From germline, CDR1 is SGHDT and CDR2 YYEEEE. V was clipped by 4 bases and J by 5 bases; unmatched bases: 7. The CDR3 sequence: CASSLTRGRDTQYF. CDR3 nucleotide sequence: TGTGCCAGCAGCCTGACGAGGGGGCGAGATACGCAGTATTTT. Drawing the rest from reference TRBV5-6 and TRBJ2-3, the complete variable domain is DAGVTQSPTHLIKTRGQQVTLRCSPKSGHDTVSWYQQALGQGPQFIFQYYEEEERQRGNFPDRFSGHQFPNYSSELNVNALLLGDSALYLCASSLTRGRDTQYFGPGTRLTVL.

The J gene is TRBJ2-3, the V gene TRBV2; D unclear. The CDR3 is made up of 12 amino acids. Germline-derived CDR1 and CDR2 are SNHLY and FYNNEI. Trimming left V 7 bases short and J 5 bases short, with 10 bases between. The CDR3 nucleotides are TGTGCCAGCACCCAGAGGAGAGATACGCAGTATTTT. Amino acid sequence: CASTQRRDTQYF. Complete variable domain (other parts from reference TRBV2 and TRBJ2-3): EPEVTQTPSHQVTQMGQEVILRCVPISNHLYFYWYRQILGQKVEFLVSFYNNEISEKSEIFDDQFSVERPDGSNFTLKIRSTKLEDSAMYFCASTQRRDTQYFGPGTRLTVL.

The chain uses TRBV7-9 and TRBJ2-7; 10 bases line up with TRBD2. Germline V gene sequence: CDR1 SEHNR, CDR2 FQNEAQ (reference sequence). Trimming took 1 base from V and 2 from J; bases not matched to a gene: 11. The CDR3 has 18 residues. CDR3 residues: CASSLGRQAGGLPYEQYF. For the CDR3, the DNA is TGTGCCAGCAGCTTAGGACGTCAAGCGGGAGGGCTTCCCTACGAGCAGTACTTC.